This entry concerns a single TCR beta chain. Authors' data handling: Reference gene primer amplification in the assay estimated nucleated cell counts. Using immunoSEQ multiplex PCR, the repertoire was profiled, and TCRdb retains in-frame clones only, with some absent. Clonal size and the V and J genes are those of that table, whereas D and trimming came from the DNA. The sample contains about 67,000 clones, about 87% of which appear only once. Per the germline V gene, CDR1 is LGHNA and CDR2 is YSLEER. The CDR3 extends over 13 amino acids. With 0 bases removed from V and 7 bases from J, the gap between germline ends came to 9 bases. The sample originates from a study of blood T cell repertoires in COVID-19. Looking at the study overall: Italy, Spain and the United States were the sources of the convalescent and acute COVID-19 samples. Nucleic acid was either cDNA or gDNA, and it came from T cells, B-cell-depleted T cells, or PBMCs.

This chain uses TRBV4-3 with TRBJ1-2, with D tentatively TRBD1 (5 bases). Material for sequencing was peripheral blood. The receptor's source is a man aged 50-60 years with active COVID-19. The DNA for the CDR3 is TGCGCCAGCAGCCAAGATCCAGGGTTTGGCTACACCTTC. It specifies CASSQDPGFGYTF.